The next 13 T cell receptor beta chains were all read from a single sample in a study of cytomegalovirus exposure and HLA in healthy donors. 60 Vbeta and 13 Jbeta primers were used in PCR. Data came from immunoSEQ multiplex PCR; TCRdb stores just in-frame clones and leaves some out. The profile shows roughly 190,000 clones, roughly 79% of them singletons. Sample: PBMCs. The receptor source for this set is a woman younger than 45 in good health and CMV-seropositive.

The chain has TRBV4-1 and TRBJ1-1, with D perhaps matching TRBD1 (6 bases). CDR3 size: 14 residues. Between the trimmed V and J ends, which lost 0 bases and 9 bases, there was a span of 14 bases. The germline V gene has CDR1 MGHRA and CDR2 YSYEKL. CDR3 DNA: TGCGCCAGCAGCCAAGAATCCGGACAGTCAAAAGCTTTCTTT. Translated: CASSQESGQSKAFF.

J is TRBJ2-7 and V is TRBV5-8, with 8 bases that match TRBD1. CDR3 size: 16 residues. From germline, CDR1 is SGHTS and CDR2 YDEGEE. V gave up 4 bases and J gave up 0 bases; unmatched junction bases: 9. The CDR3 DNA reads TGTGCCAGCAGCCGGACAGGGTTTGCGAGCTCCTACGAGCAGTACTTC. This sequence encodes CASSRTGFASSYEQYF.

Comments on this clone: This sample includes further DNA sequences coding for the same CDR3. This rearrangement joins TRBV25-1 to TRBJ2-7; 10 bases match TRBD2. After removal of 4 bases from V and 2 bases from J, the junction contained 2 bases not matched to a gene. The CDR3 runs 14 residues. Per germline, CDR1 MGHDK and CDR2 SYGVNS. The DNA for the CDR3 is TGTGCCAGCAGTGGGACTAGCGGCCCCTACGAGCAGTACTTC. Its protein product is CASSGTSGPYEQYF.

The rearrangement joins TRBV27 to TRBJ1-2; 7 positions agree with TRBD1. V was pared by 6 bases and J by 6 bases, with 1 base of the junction left unmatched. Per germline, CDR1 MNHEY and CDR2 SMNVEV (reference sequence). This CDR3 is built from 11 residues. CDR3 sequence reads: CASSGQDGYTF. The CDR3 DNA follows: TGTGCCAGCAGCGGACAGGATGGCTACACCTTC.

The chain is built from TRBV5-1 and TRBJ2-5, with 11 positions matching TRBD2. Germline lookup yields CDR1 SGHRS and CDR2 YFSETQ. There are 16 residues in the CDR3. V lost 2 bases to trimming and J lost 5 bases; unmatched junction nucleotides: 8. The CDR3, as DNA: TGCGCCAGCAGCTTTGCCCTAGCGGGAGGTCGGGAGACCCAGTACTTC. Residues: CASSFALAGGRETQYF.

The gene calls are TRBV7-2 and TRBJ1-3; the match to TRBD1 covers 7 bases. The CDR3 length is 18 residues. The V segment lost 5 bases and the J segment 3 bases; nucleotides outside the gene matches: 16. Germline V gene lookup returns CDR1 SGHTA and CDR2 FQGNSA. The CDR3 loop is CASSGLSIQGTIGNTIYF. CDR3 nucleotides: TGTGCCAGCAGCGGCCTATCTATACAGGGGACGATTGGAAACACCATATATTTT.

The V gene is TRBV6-1, the J gene TRBJ1-5; tentatively, D is TRBD1 (5 bases). CDR1 is MNHNS, CDR2 SASEGT, per germline. The CDR3 is 18 amino acids. V lost 0 bases, J lost 3 bases, and 18 bases lay in between. CDR3 nucleotides: TGTGCCAGCAGTGAAGCGCGGGGGGGACGGCCGGCCAATCAGCCCCAGCATTTT. This translates into CASSEARGGRPANQPQHF.

This CDR3 is CASSGIVGNTQYF. CDR3 coding DNA: TGTGCCAGCAGCGGGATAGTGGGGAATACGCAGTATTTT. The chain has TRBV6-1 and TRBJ2-3; possible D gene TRBD2, 5 bases. This CDR3 is 13 amino acids long. From germline, CDR1 is MNHNS and CDR2 SASEGT. V gave up 6 bases and J gave up 7 bases, with 14 bases separating them.

About this clone: A read error may be the cause here, since a much bigger clone is one base away. The chain recombines TRBV9 with TRBJ2-3; 9 bases map to TRBD2. The ends lost 3 bases at V and 2 bases at J; junction bases unmatched: 1. The CDR3 contains 14 residues. CDR1 and CDR2 (germline): SGDLS, YYNGEE. The CDR3 region has the DNA TGTGCCAGCAGCGGCGGGGGGGACACAGATACGCAGTATTTT. Encoded protein: CASSGGGDTDTQYF.

This clone was seen only a few times. The chain combines TRBV4-3 with TRBJ2-6, with D unclear. V dropped 4 bases and J dropped 0 bases, with 4 bases sitting between them. The CDR3 contains 14 residues. Per germline, CDR1 LGHNA and CDR2 YSLEER. The CDR3 spells CASSRRSGANVLTF. The CDR3 DNA sequence: TGCGCCAGCAGCCGTCGCTCTGGGGCCAACGTCCTGACTTTC.

The chain uses TRBV6-6 and TRBJ1-2; D unresolved. Looked up from germline, CDR1 is MNHNY and CDR2 is SVGAGI (reference sequence). Trimming removed 6 bases at V and 2 bases at J, with 13 bases between. CDR3 length equals 14 residues. CDR3 sequence (DNA): TGTGCCAGCAGCCTCGACAACGGAAACTATGGCTACACCTTC. This encodes CASSLDNGNYGYTF.

V and J are TRBV27 and TRBJ2-7, with 9 bases identical to TRBD2. Germline lookup yields CDR1 MNHEY and CDR2 SMNVEV (reference sequence). J lost 6 bases, V lost 0 bases, and 6 bases had no gene match. The CDR3 has 15 residues. This CDR3 reads CASSLSAGGRGEQYF. In nucleotides, the CDR3 is TGTGCCAGCAGTTTATCAGCGGGGGGCAGGGGCGAGCAGTACTTC.

The chain recombines TRBV30 with TRBJ1-5, with unresolved D. The CDR3 runs to 13 residues. Germline V gene lookup returns CDR1 GTSNPN and CDR2 SVGIG (reference sequence). Trimming removed 0 bases from V and 6 bases from J, with 9 bases in between. The CDR3 protein is CAWSVVGIQPQHF. In DNA, the CDR3 is TGTGCCTGGAGTGTTGTGGGCATTCAGCCCCAGCATTTT.